These 26 T cell receptor beta chains originate from one sample sequenced in a study of T cells in tuberculosis. Only in-frame clones appear in the TCRdb table, and some are missing; sequencing was by immunoSEQ multiplex PCR. This table holds some 26,000 clones, just over 90% found once. Sequenced sample: PBMCs. The receptors derive from a donor aged 5 to 30 with latent tuberculosis or without tuberculosis infection. Some clones in this sample may be carry-over from other donors' samples.

The gene calls are TRBV4-1 and TRBJ2-2, with D unresolved. Germline V gives CDR1 MGHRA, CDR2 YSYEKL. The CDR3 runs 15 residues. V was trimmed by 4 bases and J by 4 bases, leaving 13 bases between them. This chain's CDR3 is CASSPVAAITGELFF. The CDR3 DNA follows: TGCGCCAGCAGCCCCGTGGCAGCGATCACCGGGGAGCTGTTTTTT.

This clone was counted once. The chain combines TRBV2 with TRBJ2-7; weak D call: TRBD1 (5 bases). The CDR3 spans 12 residues. Trimming stripped 6 bases from V and 6 bases from J, with 12 bases between. Germline CDR1 reads SNHLY; CDR2 reads FYNNEI. The CDR3 DNA is TGTGCCAGCAGCGTACAGGCTCCCGAGCAGTACTTC. This gives the protein CASSVQAPEQYF. The full variable domain, rest sourced from reference TRBV2 and TRBJ2-7, is EPEVTQTPSHQVTQMGQEVILRCVPISNHLYFYWYRQILGQKVEFLVSFYNNEISEKSEIFDDQFSVERPDGSNFTLKIRSTKLEDSAMYFCASSVQAPEQYFGPGTRLTVT.

The chain recombines TRBV5-6 with TRBJ2-1, with unresolved D. V gave up 3 bases and J gave up 11 bases, with 12 bases separating them. CDR3 length: 12 residues. Looked up from germline, CDR1 is SGHDT and CDR2 is YYEEEE. As DNA, the CDR3 is TGTGCCAGCAGCTGGCTTGAGGATAAGCAGTTCTTC. Its translation: CASSWLEDKQFF. Supplemented by reference TRBV5-6 and TRBJ2-1, the full variable domain reads DAGVTQSPTHLIKTRGQQVTLRCSPKSGHDTVSWYQQALGQGPQFIFQYYEEEERQRGNFPDRFSGHQFPNYSSELNVNALLLGDSALYLCASSWLEDKQFFGPGTRLTVL.

The chain uses TRBV27 and TRBJ2-1; 7 bases align to TRBD2. After removal of 0 bases from V and 0 bases from J, the junction contained 2 bases not matched to a gene. Per germline, CDR1 MNHEY and CDR2 SMNVEV (reference sequence). This CDR3 is built from 16 residues. CDR3: CASSLSGGDSYNEQFF. The CDR3 DNA reads as TGTGCCAGCAGTTTATCGGGAGGGGACTCCTACAATGAGCAGTTCTTC.

This chain connects TRBV11-2 to TRBJ1-2; 9 bases fit TRBD1. The CDR3 is made up of 15 amino acids. Trimming removed 1 base from V and 6 bases from J; junction bases left unmatched: 6. From germline, CDR1 is SGHAT and CDR2 FQNNGV. The chain's CDR3 is CASSLGGQGVHGYTF. The CDR3 nucleotides are TGTGCCAGCAGCTTAGGGGGACAGGGTGTCCATGGCTACACCTTC.

J is TRBJ2-1 and V is TRBV19; 8 nucleotides align to TRBD1. CDR3 length: 12 amino acids. Germline V gene sequence: CDR1 LNHDA, CDR2 SQIVND (reference sequence). V trimming: 8 bases; J trimming: 6 bases; junction bases outside the gene matches: 3. The CDR3 spells CASLGQGNEQFF. DNA of the CDR3: TGTGCCAGTCTAGGACAGGGCAATGAGCAGTTCTTC.

The V and J genes are TRBV27 and TRBJ2-7; 9 positions match TRBD1. The CDR3 contains 14 residues. J lost 3 bases, V lost 3 bases, and 3 bases had no gene match. Germline lookup yields CDR1 MNHEY and CDR2 SMNVEV (reference sequence). The CDR3 DNA sequence: TGTGCCAGCAGTTTGGGGACAGGGATCTACGAGCAGTACTTC. Encoded protein: CASSLGTGIYEQYF.

This sequence joins TRBV19 and TRBJ2-2; a weak D match, TRBD2 (5 bases). Germline V gene data show CDR1 as LNHDA and CDR2 as SQIVND (reference sequence). The CDR3 contains 16 residues. V was trimmed by 10 bases and J by 6 bases, leaving 24 bases between them. The CDR3 reads CATIRSWGSGAGELFF. CDR3 sequence (DNA): TGTGCCACCATACGCTCATGGGGTTCCGGGGCCGGGGAGCTGTTTTTT.

The rearrangement uses TRBV27 and TRBJ1-2; 8 bases fit TRBD1. Germline V lookup: CDR1 MNHEY, CDR2 SMNVEV (reference sequence). V lost 2 bases and J lost 2; bases outside the gene matches: 7. This CDR3 contains 16 residues. This CDR3 reads CASSLGGTGLNYGYTF. In nucleotides, the CDR3 is TGTGCCAGCAGTTTAGGTGGGACAGGACTAAACTATGGCTACACCTTC.

The genes are TRBV9 and TRBJ2-2; 12 bases are a match to TRBD1. V was pared by 4 bases and J by 5 bases, with 9 bases of the junction left unmatched. Germline V gene sequence: CDR1 SGDLS, CDR2 YYNGEE. This CDR3 has 17 amino acids. CDR3 sequence: CASSPRGDRGLTGELFF. The DNA of the CDR3 is TGTGCCAGCAGCCCCCGTGGGGACAGGGGGCTAACCGGGGAGCTGTTTTTT.

V gene TRBV10-1 combines with J gene TRBJ1-2; 8 bases line up with TRBD1. Germline CDR1 is WNHNN and CDR2 is SYGVQD (reference sequence). CDR3 length: 13 residues. The V segment lost 0 bases and the J segment 7 bases; nucleotides outside the gene matches: 1. CDR3 DNA: TGCGCCAGCAGTGAGTCCGACAGGGGTGGCTACACCTTC. This codes for CASSESDRGGYTF.

V usage is TRBV27 and J usage is TRBJ2-1, with D hard to call. V was shortened by 5 bases and J by 8 bases, with 13 bases between the two germline ends. There are 13 residues in the CDR3. Germline V gene sequence: CDR1 MNHEY, CDR2 SMNVEV (reference sequence). The CDR3 DNA is TGTGCCAGCAGTCCTACTTTAATTGATGAGCAGTTCTTC. Translating it yields CASSPTLIDEQFF.

The V call is TRBV5-1, the J call TRBJ1-1; possible D gene TRBD1, 6 bases. Trimming removed 0 bases at V and 3 bases at J, with 6 bases between. The CDR3 loop spans 13 amino acids. Germline V gene lookup returns CDR1 SGHRS and CDR2 YFSETQ. CDR3 in amino acids: CASSLAGDTEAFF. In DNA, the CDR3 is TGCGCCAGCAGCTTGGCAGGGGACACTGAAGCTTTCTTT.

Details on this clone: Germline and junction disagree at one end, which may indicate a read error. The rearrangement uses TRBV9 and TRBJ1-2; D call uncertain. This CDR3 is 11 amino acids long. Germline assignment: CDR1 SGDLS and CDR2 YYNGEE. The CDR3 nucleotides read TGTGCCAGCAGAGTAGGGAGTAGCTACACCTTC. Translating it yields CASRVGSSYTF. Based on the CDR3 plus reference TRBV9 and TRBJ1-2, the full variable domain is DSGVTQTPKHLITATGQRVTLRCSPRSGDLSVYWYQQSLDQGLQFLIQYYNGEERAKGNILERFSAQQFPDLHSELNLSSLELGDSALYFCASRVGSSYTFGSGTRLTVV.

The J gene is TRBJ2-7, the V gene TRBV13; 7 nucleotides match TRBD1. V dropped 5 bases and J dropped 9; count of bases not matched to a gene: 16. Per germline, CDR1 PRHDT and CDR2 FYEKMQ (reference sequence). CDR3 length equals 15 residues. The CDR3 protein is CASSQSSTGPLRQYF. The CDR3 bases are TGTGCCAGCAGCCAGAGCTCGACAGGGCCCCTTCGGCAGTACTTC.

The count of this clone is one. V is TRBV7-9 and J is TRBJ2-5; the D gene is possibly TRBD2 (5 bases). V lost 4 bases and J lost 9, with 18 bases in between. Germline-derived CDR1 and CDR2 are SEHNR and FQNEAQ (reference sequence). The CDR3 sequence is 14 residues long. In DNA, the CDR3 is TGTGCCAGCAGCTCACTCAGGTGGGAGTGGGCCCAGTACTTC. This encodes CASSSLRWEWAQYF.

The chain employs TRBV5-6 and TRBJ2-7, with 7 bases identical to TRBD2. This CDR3 has 18 amino acids. Germline CDR1 and CDR2: SGHDT and YYEEEE. V lost 5 bases to trimming and J lost 0 bases; unmatched junction nucleotides: 17. CDR3 nucleotide sequence: TGTGCCAGCAGGGACTGGGATAGGGCGCGGGGGAGCTCCTACGAGCAGTACTTC. Its translation: CASRDWDRARGSSYEQYF. The entire variable domain, with the rest obtained from reference TRBV5-6 and TRBJ2-7, is as follows: DAGVTQSPTHLIKTRGQQVTLRCSPKSGHDTVSWYQQALGQGPQFIFQYYEEEERQRGNFPDRFSGHQFPNYSSELNVNALLLGDSALYLCASRDWDRARGSSYEQYFGPGTRLTVT.

The CDR3 loop reads CASSPSGTPYYEQYF. In DNA, the CDR3 is TGTGCCAGCAGCCCATCCGGGACTCCTTACTACGAGCAGTACTTC. This chain uses TRBV9 with TRBJ2-7, with D perhaps TRBD2 (6 bases). Trimming left V 4 bases short and J 3 bases short, with 17 bases between. This CDR3 is 15 amino acids long. Germline CDR1 and CDR2: SGDLS and YYNGEE.

This chain connects TRBV7-9 to TRBJ1-2; 11 bases line up with TRBD1. Trimming at V came to 5 bases and at J to 8 bases, leaving 10 bases not matched to a gene. CDR1 is SEHNR and CDR2 is FQNEAQ in the germline V gene (reference sequence). CDR3 length: 15 residues. The CDR3 here is CASSHSGQGARGYTF. The CDR3 DNA reads TGTGCCAGCAGCCACTCCGGACAGGGGGCGCGGGGCTACACCTTC.

The chain has TRBV7-2 and TRBJ1-2; TRBD1 matches 9 bases. In germline, CDR1 is SGHTA, CDR2 FQGNSA. V lost 7 bases to trimming and J lost 4 bases; unmatched junction nucleotides: 7. There are 14 residues in the CDR3. CDR3 sequence (DNA): TGTGCCAGCACCCCCGACAGGGGGGCCTATGGCTACACCTTC. It specifies CASTPDRGAYGYTF.

This chain links TRBV5-8 with TRBJ2-7, with a weak D call TRBD1 (6 bases). Trimming left V 4 bases short and J 3 bases short, with 17 bases between. In germline, CDR1 is SGHTS, CDR2 YDEGEE. The CDR3 is made up of 15 amino acids. The CDR3 coding sequence is TGTGCCAGCAGCCAACAAGGTGGGACACGCTACGAGCAGTACTTC. Translating it yields CASSQQGGTRYEQYF.

This clone was detected once. The chain combines TRBV7-9 with TRBJ1-5; 12 positions match TRBD1. Germline assignment: CDR1 SEHNR and CDR2 FQNEAQ (reference sequence). The length of the CDR3 is 17 residues. V lost 1 base and J lost 6; bases outside the gene matches: 7. CDR3 in amino acids: CASSLGAGTGGTQPQHF. Written as DNA, the CDR3 is TGTGCCAGCAGCTTAGGGGCCGGGACAGGGGGCACTCAGCCCCAGCATTTT.

The count of this clone is one. The rearrangement links TRBV29-1 to TRBJ2-1; 8 bases agree with TRBD2. V lost 5 bases and J lost 0; bases outside the gene matches: 6. Per germline, CDR1 SQVTM and CDR2 ANQGSEA. There are 15 residues in the CDR3. CDR3: CSVQIAGLSYNEQFF. CDR3 nucleotides: TGCAGCGTTCAAATAGCGGGGCTCTCCTACAATGAGCAGTTCTTC.

The V call is TRBV12-2, the J call TRBJ2-7; TRBD2 is the table's D call and was not checked against the DNA. TRBV12-2 is assigned pseudogene status. The CDR3 sequence is 15 residues long. CDR3: CASRLGSEDSYEQYF. In nucleotides, the CDR3 is TGTGCAAGTCGCTTAGGGTCGGAGGACTCCTACGAGCAGTACTTC.

V is TRBV19 and J is TRBJ1-2; 7 bases fit TRBD1. CDR1 is LNHDA, CDR2 SQIVND, per germline (reference sequence). CDR3 length: 14 residues. The ends lost 4 bases at V and 4 bases at J; junction bases unmatched: 6. The chain's CDR3 is CASSTGQPVYGYTF. The DNA for the CDR3 is TGTGCCAGTAGTACGGGACAGCCCGTCTATGGCTACACCTTC.

The chain carries TRBV23-1 and TRBJ2-1, with TRBD1 matching over 7 bases. TRBV23-1 carries the ORF label, with uncertain function. The CDR3 is 15 residues long. V lost 4 bases, J lost 4 bases, and 7 bases stayed unmatched. The CDR3 loop reads CASSRRDREYNEQFF. The CDR3 nucleotides read TGCGCCAGCAGTCGCCGGGACAGAGAGTACAATGAGCAGTTCTTC.